These 27 T cell receptor beta chains came from one sample sequenced in a study of blood T cell repertoires in COVID-19. The repertoire was sequenced with immunoSEQ multiplex PCR; TCRdb's copy has only in-frame clones and lacks some. Among tens of thousands of clones listed, nearly 90% were seen once. The sample comprised peripheral blood. The receptors stem from a man aged 45 to 65 with acute or convalescent COVID-19.

The chain employs TRBV4-1 and TRBJ2-1; TRBD2 matches at 8 bases. V was clipped by 0 bases and J by 8 bases; unmatched bases: 3. Per the germline V gene, CDR1 is MGHRA and CDR2 is YSYEKL. This CDR3 has 14 residues. DNA of the CDR3: TGCGCCAGCAGCCAAGAGAGCGGGAGCGATGAGCAGTTCTTC. Its translation is CASSQESGSDEQFF.

This clone was detected a few times. The J gene is TRBJ1-5, the V gene TRBV7-8; D is unclear. Trimming left V 1 base short and J 7 bases short, with 11 bases between. The V gene's germline CDR1 is SGHVS and CDR2 FQNEAQ. This CDR3 contains 14 residues. Here the CDR3 reads CASSLDSGLQPQHF. The CDR3 DNA sequence: TGTGCCAGCAGCTTAGATTCAGGCCTACAGCCCCAGCATTTT.

This chain links TRBV7-9 with TRBJ2-3; 8 nucleotides match TRBD1. Losses at the gene ends were 5 bases for V and 10 bases for J; bases not matched to a gene: 14. Germline lookup yields CDR1 SEHNR and CDR2 FQNEAQ (reference sequence). CDR3 length: 15 residues. The CDR3 region is CASSPGQGPGIAQYF. CDR3 DNA sequence: TGTGCCAGCAGCCCAGGACAGGGTCCAGGGATTGCGCAGTATTTT.

This rearrangement joins TRBV6-2 or TRBV6-3 to TRBJ2-7; 7 bases align to TRBD2. CDR3 size: 17 residues. Trimming removed 3 bases from V and 2 bases from J; junction bases left unmatched: 13. CDR1 is MNHEY, CDR2 SVGEGT, per germline. CDR3 region: CASSYGSAGWFTYEQYF. The DNA of the CDR3 is TGTGCCAGCAGTTATGGGTCAGCGGGGTGGTTCACCTACGAGCAGTACTTC.

CDR3 in amino acids: CASGATGSQPQHF. CDR3 in DNA: TGTGCCAGCGGTGCTACAGGGTCTCAGCCCCAGCATTTT. The rearrangement joins TRBV27 to TRBJ1-5; a possible D gene is TRBD1 (6 bases). V lost 8 bases to trimming and J lost 6 bases, with 14 bases between them. Germline loops: CDR1 MNHEY, CDR2 SMNVEV (reference sequence). This CDR3 has 13 residues.

The CDR3 DNA is TGTGCCAGCTCGGGACAAAAGAACAATCAGCCCCAGCATTTT. This gives the protein CASSGQKNNQPQHF. The chain joins TRBV18 to TRBJ1-5; tentative D call: TRBD1 (6 bases). Germline V gene sequence: CDR1 KGHSH, CDR2 LQKENI. CDR3 size: 14 residues. V was shortened by 6 bases and J by 3 bases, with 12 bases between the two germline ends.

This clone was detected only once. V gene TRBV15 combines with J gene TRBJ1-4, with D uncertain. The CDR3 sequence is 12 residues long. V lost 3 bases and J 8 bases, leaving 7 bases between the germline ends. The germline V gene has CDR1 LNHNV and CDR2 YYDKDF (reference sequence). The CDR3 sequence is CATSRAREKLFF. The CDR3, as DNA: TGTGCCACCAGCAGGGCGAGGGAAAAACTGTTTTTT.

V and J are TRBV11-3 and TRBJ1-1; D unresolved. The CDR3 is 16 amino acids. Between the trimmed V and J ends, which lost 0 bases and 0 bases, there was a span of 11 bases. Germline V gene data show CDR1 as SGHNT and CDR2 as YENEEA. The CDR3 loop reads CASSLDGGFMNTEAFF. CDR3 nucleotide sequence: TGTGCCAGCAGCTTAGATGGAGGGTTCATGAACACTGAAGCTTTCTTT. The entire variable domain, with the rest obtained from reference TRBV11-3 and TRBJ1-1, is as follows: EAGVVQSPRYKIIEKKQPVAFWCNPISGHNTLYWYLQNLGQGPELLIRYENEEAVDDSQLPKDRFSAERLKGVDSTLKIQPAELGDSAVYLCASSLDGGFMNTEAFFGQGTRLTVV.

This clone was found once. V is TRBV3-1 (or the pseudogene TRBV3-2) and J is TRBJ1-4; perhaps TRBD1 as D (6 bases). The CDR3 spans 14 residues. Deletions cut 5 bases from V and 6 bases from J, with 13 bases between. CDR1 is LGHDT, CDR2 YNNKEL, per germline (reference sequence). The CDR3 here is CASSNLGGDEKLFF. CDR3 bases: TGTGCCAGCAGCAATCTAGGGGGTGATGAAAAACTGTTTTTT.

V is TRBV15 and J is TRBJ1-1, with D tentatively TRBD1 (5 bases). V gave up 0 bases and J gave up 4 bases, with 12 bases separating them. The CDR3 loop spans 15 amino acids. CDR1 is LNHNV, CDR2 YYDKDF, per germline (reference sequence). In nucleotides, the CDR3 is TGTGCCACCAGCAGAGATGCAGGGTTGAGCACTGAAGCTTTCTTT. It is translated as CATSRDAGLSTEAFF.

In its sample, this clone was seen a few times. The chain employs TRBV19 and TRBJ2-2; maybe TRBD2 (6 bases). The germline V gene encodes CDR1 LNHDA and CDR2 SQIVND (reference sequence). Trimming stripped 0 bases from V and 9 bases from J, with 17 bases between. The CDR3 has 16 residues. CDR3 in DNA: TGTGCCAGTAGTATAGACGGCCAAGCGGGCTCTCGGGAGCTGTTTTTT. It is translated as CASSIDGQAGSRELFF.

The chain uses TRBV15 and TRBJ2-7, with TRBD1 as a possible D gene (7 bases). The CDR3 length is 15 residues. With 0 bases removed from V and 6 bases from J, the gap between germline ends came to 15 bases. CDR1 is LNHNV and CDR2 is YYDKDF in the germline V gene (reference sequence). CDR3 region: CATSRDYGQGGEQYF. DNA for the CDR3: TGTGCCACCAGCAGAGATTACGGGCAGGGGGGCGAGCAGTACTTC. Filled out from reference TRBV15 and TRBJ2-7, the complete variable domain reads DAMVIQNPRYQVTQFGKPVTLSCSQTLNHNVMYWYQQKSSQAPKLLFHYYDKDFNNEADTPDNFQSRRPNTSFCFLDIRSPGLGDTAMYLCATSRDYGQGGEQYFGPGTRLTVT.

In its sample, this clone was seen a few times. The V and J genes are TRBV24-1 and TRBJ2-1; TRBD2 aligns across 13 bases. Germline loops: CDR1 KGHDR, CDR2 SFDVKD. The CDR3 loop spans 17 amino acids. The V and J ends lost 5 bases and 8 bases, in that order; junction bases with no gene match: 11. For the CDR3, the DNA is TGTGCCACCAGTGGTATTGGGACTAGCGGGATTTGGTATGAGCAGTTCTTC. It translates to CATSGIGTSGIWYEQFF.

The chain links TRBV3-1 (or the pseudogene TRBV3-2) to TRBJ2-7; possibly TRBD1 for D (5 bases). This CDR3 has 14 residues. Germline CDR1 reads LGHDT; CDR2 reads YNNKEL (reference sequence). V lost 2 bases to trimming and J lost 0 bases, with 8 bases between them. The CDR3 nucleotides read TGTGCCAGCAGCCAATCAGGGATCTCCTACGAGCAGTACTTC. This translates into CASSQSGISYEQYF.

The V and J genes are TRBV7-9 and TRBJ1-3, with D perhaps matching TRBD1 (5 bases). The CDR3 extends over 15 amino acids. Germline CDR1 SEHNR, CDR2 FQNEAQ (reference sequence). Trimming left V 3 bases short and J 0 bases short, with 9 bases between. CDR3 sequence (DNA): TGTGCCAGCAGCTTCGGACAACACTCTGGAAACACCATATATTTT. Encoded protein: CASSFGQHSGNTIYF.

The V call is TRBV12-3 or TRBV12-4, the J call TRBJ2-7; perhaps TRBD2 as D (6 bases). Between the trimmed V and J ends, which lost 2 bases and 5 bases, there was a span of 10 bases. This CDR3 contains 13 residues. CDR3 region: CASSLRRGHEQYF. The CDR3 DNA reads TGTGCCAGCAGTTTACGGAGGGGCCACGAGCAGTACTTC.

The chain couples TRBV7-9 to TRBJ1-2; 11 nucleotides agree with TRBD1. Trimming cost V 5 bases and J 8 bases; bases outside gene matches: 7. CDR3 length: 14 residues. From germline, CDR1 is SEHNR and CDR2 FQNEAQ (reference sequence). The CDR3 sequence is CASSRTGGEGGYTF. In DNA form, the CDR3 reads TGTGCCAGCAGCAGGACAGGGGGCGAAGGGGGCTACACCTTC.

The rearrangement uses TRBV7-2 and TRBJ2-5, with D uncertain. With 2 bases removed from V and 2 bases from J, the gap between germline ends came to 6 bases. The CDR3 spans 13 residues. CDR1 and CDR2 (germline): SGHTA, FQGNSA. In DNA, the CDR3 is TGTGCCAGCAGCTTATCACTGCAAGAGACCCAGTACTTC. Protein sequence: CASSLSLQETQYF.

This chain uses TRBV19 with TRBJ2-2; 9 nucleotides align to TRBD1. Germline-derived CDR1 and CDR2 are LNHDA and SQIVND (reference sequence). V shed 7 bases, J shed 6 bases, and the junction held 9 bases outside the gene matches. This CDR3 contains 15 residues. CDR3 bases: TGTGCCAGTACCCCAACCGGGACAGGGCCCGGGGAGCTGTTTTTT. Protein: CASTPTGTGPGELFF.

V and J are TRBV15 and TRBJ2-3; 7 bases fit TRBD2. V was pared by 1 base and J by 2 bases, with 3 bases of the junction left unmatched. Germline V CDR1 and CDR2: LNHNV, YYDKDF (reference sequence). The CDR3 contains 15 residues. CDR3 DNA: TGTGCCACCAGCAGAGCCAGCGGGATCACAGATACGCAGTATTTT. Its translation: CATSRASGITDTQYF.

This sequence joins TRBV2 and TRBJ1-4, with TRBD1 identical over 9 bases. The germline gives CDR1 SNHLY, CDR2 FYNNEI. The CDR3 runs 17 residues. Unmatched junction bases numbered 8, after V lost 2 bases and J lost 4 bases. Here the CDR3 reads CASSEYGDRDLNEKLFF. CDR3 bases: TGTGCCAGCAGTGAATATGGGGACAGGGACCTTAATGAAAAACTGTTTTTT.

The chain combines TRBV10-3 with TRBJ1-2; 11 bases are shared with TRBD1. V trimming: 10 bases; J trimming: 4 bases; junction bases outside the gene matches: 2. The CDR3 is 12 amino acids. Germline V gene lookup returns CDR1 ENHRY and CDR2 SYGVKD. In DNA form, the CDR3 reads TGTGCCACAGGACAGGGGGCCTATGGCTACACCTTC. Protein sequence: CATGQGAYGYTF.

The rearrangement joins TRBV7-7 to TRBJ2-7; 9 bases match TRBD2. V dropped 5 bases and J dropped 5; count of bases not matched to a gene: 7. The CDR3 length is 14 residues. The germline CDR1 and CDR2 sequences are SSHAT and FNYEAQ (reference sequence). CDR3: CASSPERGAHEQYF. The CDR3, as DNA: TGTGCCAGCAGCCCAGAGCGGGGGGCCCACGAGCAGTACTTC.

Details on this clone: The sample carries other DNA sequences with the same CDR3. V gene TRBV18 combines with J gene TRBJ2-7, with D possibly matching TRBD1 (6 bases). CDR1 KGHSH and CDR2 LQKENI come from the germline V gene. The CDR3 runs 14 residues. V dropped 3 bases and J dropped 5 bases, with 14 bases sitting between them. The CDR3 loop reads CASSPRAGVDEQYF. The CDR3 DNA is TGTGCCAGCTCACCTCGAGCAGGGGTTGACGAGCAGTACTTC.

The V and J genes are TRBV7-9 and TRBJ1-2, with D maybe TRBD1 (5 bases). The CDR3 is made up of 15 amino acids. Trimming removed 0 bases from V and 6 bases from J, with 14 bases in between. Germline V lookup: CDR1 SEHNR, CDR2 FQNEAQ (reference sequence). CDR3 nucleotides: TGTGCCAGCAGCTTAGCTGAGTCGGGGGTGAATGGCTACACCTTC. It is translated as CASSLAESGVNGYTF. Full variable domain (outside the CDR3, taken from reference TRBV7-9 and TRBJ1-2): DTGVSQNPRHKITKRGQNVTFRCDPISEHNRLYWYRQTLGQGPEFLTYFQNEAQLEKSRLLSDRFSAERPKGSFSTLEIQRTEQGDSAMYLCASSLAESGVNGYTFGSGTRLTVV.

CDR3 DNA sequence: TGTGCCATCAGATCCGGGACACTTGTAGAGACCCAGTACTTC. Its translation: CAIRSGTLVETQYF. The chain has TRBV10-3 and TRBJ2-5, with D possibly matching TRBD1 (6 bases). CDR1 is ENHRY, CDR2 SYGVKD, per germline. The CDR3 loop spans 14 amino acids. V was pared by 6 bases and J by 4 bases, with 15 bases between.

This chain links TRBV7-9 with TRBJ2-7; 9 bases are shared with TRBD2. Germline V lookup: CDR1 SEHNR, CDR2 FQNEAQ (reference sequence). Unmatched junction bases numbered 5, after V lost 5 bases and J lost 3 bases. The CDR3 loop spans 14 amino acids. CDR3 protein: CASSMTSGFYEQYF. CDR3 bases: TGTGCCAGCAGCATGACTAGCGGATTCTACGAGCAGTACTTC. Full variable domain (remainder filled in from reference TRBV7-9 and TRBJ2-7): DTGVSQNPRHKITKRGQNVTFRCDPISEHNRLYWYRQTLGQGPEFLTYFQNEAQLEKSRLLSDRFSAERPKGSFSTLEIQRTEQGDSAMYLCASSMTSGFYEQYFGPGTRLTVT.